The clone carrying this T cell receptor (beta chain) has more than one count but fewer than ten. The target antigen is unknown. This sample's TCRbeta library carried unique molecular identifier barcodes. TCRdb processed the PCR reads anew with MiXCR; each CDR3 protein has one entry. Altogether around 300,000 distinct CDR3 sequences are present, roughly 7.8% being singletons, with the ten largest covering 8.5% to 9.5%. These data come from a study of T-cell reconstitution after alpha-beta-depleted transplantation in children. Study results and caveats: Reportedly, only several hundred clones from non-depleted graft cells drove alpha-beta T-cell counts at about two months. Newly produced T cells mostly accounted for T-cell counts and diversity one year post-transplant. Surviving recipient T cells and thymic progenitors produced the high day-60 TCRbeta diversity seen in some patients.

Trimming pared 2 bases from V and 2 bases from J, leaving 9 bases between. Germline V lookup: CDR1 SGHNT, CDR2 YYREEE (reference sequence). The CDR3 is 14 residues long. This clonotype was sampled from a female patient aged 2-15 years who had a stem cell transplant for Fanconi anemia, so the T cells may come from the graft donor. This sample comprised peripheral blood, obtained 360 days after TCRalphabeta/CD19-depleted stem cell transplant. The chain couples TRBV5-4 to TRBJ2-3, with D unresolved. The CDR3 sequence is CASSFNSPTDTQYF. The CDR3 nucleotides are TGTGCCAGCAGCTTTAACAGCCCCACAGATACGCAGTATTTT.